A single T cell receptor delta chain is shown here with its context. This sample includes further DNA sequences coding for the same CDR3. V was pared by 9 bases and J by 0 bases, with 8 bases between. CDR3 length: 14 residues. CDR1 is GEAIGNYY and CDR2 is EKD in the germline V gene. TCRdb fed the RT-PCR reads into CATT to redo clone calling. The sample has 11,000 or so delta-chain clones, 38% seen once. The data are from a study of gamma-delta T cells after stem cell transplantation. The sequence was collected from a human donor. It is not recorded whose cells these are; they may come from a transplant donor. V gene TRDV2 combines with J gene TRDJ3; D may be TRDD2 (5 bases). Sequenced material: gamma-delta T cells. The CDR3 sequence: CALPISWDTRQMFF. The CDR3 DNA sequence: TGTGCCCTTCCAATCTCCTGGGACACCCGACAGATGTTTTTC.